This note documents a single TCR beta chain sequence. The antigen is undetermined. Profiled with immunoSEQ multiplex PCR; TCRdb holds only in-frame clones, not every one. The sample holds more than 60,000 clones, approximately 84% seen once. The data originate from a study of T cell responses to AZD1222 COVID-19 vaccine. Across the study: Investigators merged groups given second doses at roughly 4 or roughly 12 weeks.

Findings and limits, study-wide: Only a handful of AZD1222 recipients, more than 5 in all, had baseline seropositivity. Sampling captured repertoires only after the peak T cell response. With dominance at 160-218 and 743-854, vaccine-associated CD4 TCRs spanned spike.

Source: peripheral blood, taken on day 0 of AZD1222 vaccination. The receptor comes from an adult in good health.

Here the CDR3 DNA reads TGTGCCAGCAGTCTCGGACAGACCCAGTACTTC. Encoded protein: CASSLGQTQYF. V usage is TRBV2 and J usage is TRBJ2-5; D gene unclear. The CDR3 extends over 11 amino acids. Trimming left V 5 bases short and J 6 bases short, with 7 bases between. CDR1 is SNHLY and CDR2 is FYNNEI in the germline V gene.